These T cell receptor beta chains were read from a single sample in a study of identical twins. TCRdb analysed the 5' RACE reads with MiXCR anew, one entry per CDR3 protein. Among roughly 250,000 distinct CDR3 sequences, more than 12% were seen once, and the ten largest hold about 9%. Material: memory (CD45RO+) T cells sorted from blood. The receptor source for this set is a woman in her late teens or twenties in good health. The CDR3 runs from the conserved cysteine through the conserved F or W. A D gene is named only where the DNA matches it firmly. The listing skips clone size in some rows; elsewhere it reads once, few, many or a size class.

J,D,V,size,DNA,CDR3
TRBJ1-2,-,TRBV27,-,TGTGCCAGCACCCCTCGGGGGGGCGTCTATGGCTACACCTTC,CASTPRGGVYGYTF
TRBJ2-1,-,TRBV12-3/TRBV12-4,-,TGTGCCAGCAGTCCCCAAGGGACTGACTACAATGAGCAGTTCTTC,CASSPQGTDYNEQFF
TRBJ2-7,-,TRBV28,few,TGTGCCAGCAGTTTTTGGCTCGGGGTGTTATCTTCCTACGAGCAGTACTTC,CASSFWLGVLSSYEQYF
TRBJ1-6,TRBD1,TRBV12-3/TRBV12-4,few,TGTGCCAGCAGTTCAGACAGGGCCCGCTCACCCCTCCACTTT,CASSSDRARSPLHF
TRBJ1-2,TRBD1,TRBV11-2,-,TGTGCCAGCAGCCTAACCAAGGGGGCCTATGGCTACACCTTC,CASSLTKGAYGYTF
TRBJ1-2,TRBD1,TRBV20-1,-,TGCAGTGCTTCCGTCGATTCGGGACAGGCCCATATTGGTGGCTACACCTTC,CSASVDSGQAHIGGYTF
TRBJ2-5,-,TRBV29-1,few,TGCAGCGTTCTCCAAGAGACCCAGTACTTC,CSVLQETQYF
TRBJ2-1,TRBD2,TRBV4-3,-,TGCGCCAGCAGCCACCCCAAGGGGCGGGAGGGCTTCTACAATGAGCAGTTCTTC,CASSHPKGREGFYNEQFF
TRBJ2-2,-,TRBV12-3/TRBV12-4,-,TGTGCCAGCAGTTTCAGTCTCGGGGAGCTGTTTTTT,CASSFSLGELFF
TRBJ2-3,-,TRBV6-2/TRBV6-3,few,TGTGCCAGCAGTTACGCCCCCGCAGATACGCAGTATTTT,CASSYAPADTQYF
TRBJ2-1,TRBD2,TRBV5-1,-,TGCGCCAGCAGCTCCCGTAGAGAGCGGGGGGGTTCTAATGAGCAGTTCTTC,CASSSRRERGGSNEQFF
TRBJ2-7,TRBD1,TRBV5-1,-,TGCGCCAGCAGTGCCGGGACAGCCTACGAGCAGTACTTC,CASSAGTAYEQYF
TRBJ2-7,-,TRBV29-1,few,TGCAGCGTTGAGAGCAGGGGAGACTACGAGCAGTACTTC,CSVESRGDYEQYF
TRBJ1-1,TRBD1,TRBV20-1,-,TGCAGTGCGGCGACGGGACAGGGGATTCTGACTGAAGCTTTCTTT,CSAATGQGILTEAFF
TRBJ2-5,TRBD2,TRBV6-1,-,TGTGCCAGCAGAGCAGAGGGACTAGCCAGACAGACCCAGTACTTC,CASRAEGLARQTQYF
TRBJ2-7,-,TRBV7-2,few,TGTGCCAGCAGCTTAGGGGGGGACTGGGCCCGCGAGCAGTACTTC,CASSLGGDWAREQYF
TRBJ2-1,-,TRBV7-2,few,TGTGCCAGCAGCTTCGCCGAATACAATGAGCAGTTCTTC,CASSFAEYNEQFF
TRBJ1-2,-,TRBV29-1,-,TGCAGCGTTGATGTCCAAAACAGGGCCTCATTTAATGGCTACACCTTC,CSVDVQNRASFNGYTF
TRBJ2-1,TRBD2,TRBV7-2,few,TGTGCCAGCAGTTCATACTGGCGGGAGGGTTTAAATGAGCAGTTCTTC,CASSSYWREGLNEQFF
TRBJ1-1,-,TRBV7-9,few,TGTGCCAGCAGCCAGGACAGAACCTCGCGGACTGAAGCTTTCTTT,CASSQDRTSRTEAFF
TRBJ2-3,-,TRBV24-1,-,TGTGCCACCAGTGACGACCGGGACTTCGCAGATACGCAGTATTTT,CATSDDRDFADTQYF
TRBJ2-1,-,TRBV5-1,-,TGCGCCAGCTTGCCTAGGGAAGGGGTGAACAATGAGCAGTTCTTC,CASLPREGVNNEQFF
TRBJ2-7,TRBD1,TRBV20-1,-,TGCAGTGCCACAGGGGATAACTCCTACGAGCAGTACTTC,CSATGDNSYEQYF
TRBJ2-1,-,TRBV12-3/TRBV12-4,few,TGTGCCAGCAGCGATTTGCGGGGCCCCTACAATGAGCAGTTCTTC,CASSDLRGPYNEQFF
TRBJ2-5,-,TRBV7-2,-,TGTGCCAGCAGCCTCTTCGTGGGGCAAGAGACCCAGTACTTC,CASSLFVGQETQYF
TRBJ2-1,TRBD2,TRBV20-1,few,TGCAGTGCCAACCGGTGGGGGACTAGCGGGAGCAATGAGCAGTTCTTC,CSANRWGTSGSNEQFF
TRBJ2-1,TRBD1,TRBV24-1,many,TGTGCCACCAGCGACGACAGGGTCAATGAGCAGTTCTTC,CATSDDRVNEQFF
TRBJ2-3,-,TRBV5-1,-,TGCGCCAGCTCCTTGCAAGGGGGAGGGAGCACAGATACGCAGTATTTT,CASSLQGGGSTDTQYF
TRBJ2-1,TRBD1,TRBV6-5,few,TGTGCCAGCAGTTACGGCCAGGGGGCACCTCGGCAGTTCTTC,CASSYGQGAPRQFF
TRBJ2-3,TRBD1,TRBV2,few,TGTGCCAGCAGTGGACAGGGCGGCGATACGCAGTATTTT,CASSGQGGDTQYF
TRBJ1-2,TRBD1,TRBV9,few,TGTGCCAGCCGCCGGGACAGCTATGGCTACACCTTC,CASRRDSYGYTF
TRBJ2-5,-,TRBV29-1,-,TGCAGCGTTGAACGGGACACCCCGGAGGAGACCCAGTACTTC,CSVERDTPEETQYF
TRBJ1-6,-,TRBV5-1,many,TGCGCCAGCAGCAAGGACAGTCGAAATTCACCCCTCCACTTT,CASSKDSRNSPLHF
TRBJ2-1,-,TRBV12-5,few,TGTGCTAGTGCGTACAATGAGCAGTTCTTC,CASAYNEQFF
TRBJ1-1,-,TRBV5-1,few,TGCGCCAGCAGCTTTAGTGGCCTCTGGGAAGCTTTCTTT,CASSFSGLWEAFF
TRBJ2-7,TRBD1,TRBV15,-,TGTGCCACCAGCAGAGGTGGACAGGGCCTTGGAGAGCAGTACTTC,CATSRGGQGLGEQYF
TRBJ2-5,-,TRBV4-3,-,TGCGCCAGCAGCCAAGGCTTTGGGGGAGGAGAGACCCAGTACTTC,CASSQGFGGGETQYF
TRBJ2-2,-,TRBV7-2,-,TGTGCCAGCAGACAACGGCAGAACACCGGGGAGCTGTTTTTT,CASRQRQNTGELFF
TRBJ2-2,-,TRBV20-1,few,TGCAGTGCTAGTTCCTTGTACACCGGGGAGCTGTTTTTT,CSASSLYTGELFF
TRBJ2-7,-,TRBV4-2,many,TGTGCCAGCAGCCAAGAGGGACTCTACGAGCAGTACTTC,CASSQEGLYEQYF
TRBJ2-2,-,TRBV5-1,many,TGCGCCAGCAGCTCGACTTTCTCCGGGGAGCTGTTTTTT,CASSSTFSGELFF
TRBJ2-3,-,TRBV18,-,TGTGCCAGCGCCTGGGGCACCGATACGCAGTATTTT,CASAWGTDTQYF
TRBJ2-1,TRBD2,TRBV15,-,TGTGCCACCAGCAGCAGGACTAGCGGGATAGGTACCTACAATGAGCAGTTCTTC,CATSSRTSGIGTYNEQFF
TRBJ2-1,-,TRBV20-1,many,TGCAGTGCTAGGTGGACGAGCTCCTACAATGAGCAGTTCTTC,CSARWTSSYNEQFF
TRBJ1-2,-,TRBV27,-,TGTGCCAGCAGTTCCAAAACCAGGGATGGCTACACCTTC,CASSSKTRDGYTF
TRBJ2-6,-,TRBV12-3/TRBV12-4,many,TGTGCCAGCAGACACTCTGGGGCCAACGTCCTGACTTTC,CASRHSGANVLTF
TRBJ1-1,TRBD1,TRBV12-3/TRBV12-4,-,TGTGCCAGCAGGTGGACAGGGGCGGTAGGAGCTTTCTTT,CASRWTGAVGAFF
TRBJ1-5,TRBD1,TRBV7-2,many,TGTGCCAGCAGCCAGCAAGGACAGGGGATAGGGCCCCAGCATTTT,CASSQQGQGIGPQHF
TRBJ2-2,TRBD1,TRBV24-1,-,TGTGCCACCAGTGATCCCGGGACAGGGAGCACCGGGGAGCTGTTTTTT,CATSDPGTGSTGELFF
TRBJ2-7,-,TRBV9,once,TGTGCCAGCAGCGTAGAGGGAGCCGTAGCCTACGAGCAGTACTTC,CASSVEGAVAYEQYF
TRBJ2-1,-,TRBV11-3,once,TGTTCCAGCAGCCCGTGGGCGAACAATGAGCAGTTCTTC,CSSSPWANNEQFF